This paragraph covers one T cell receptor beta chain sequence. Its antigen is currently unknown. V was pared by 8 bases and J by 4 bases, with 20 bases between. Germline lookup yields CDR1 MNHEY and CDR2 SMNVEV (reference sequence). This CDR3 spans 15 amino acids. This PCR relied on a set of 60 Vbeta primers and 13 Jbeta primers. TCRdb's table, derived via immunoSEQ multiplex PCR, lists solely in-frame clones and lacks some. The sample has some 110,000 clones; approximately 58% are singletons. The sample is drawn from a study of cytomegalovirus exposure and HLA in healthy donors. General study results and limits: Several of the most significant clusters appeared, in a later analysis, to be linked to common viral pathogens. The majority of CMV-associated TCR beta chains were reported as apparently HLA-restricted in a later analysis.

This clonotype originated in a woman aged 30 to 39 in good health and CMV-seronegative. The sample taken for sequencing was PBMCs. The genes are TRBV27 and TRBJ1-2; D possibly corresponds to TRBD1 (6 bases). For the CDR3, the DNA is TGTGCCAGCGGCTGGCGGGGGGGCCTATCCTATGGCTACACCTTC. Protein: CASGWRGGLSYGYTF.